The 25 T cell receptor beta chains reported below all come from one sample, sequenced in a study of cytomegalovirus exposure and HLA in healthy donors. The PCR used 60 Vbeta and 13 Jbeta primers. Generated by immunoSEQ multiplex PCR, the TCRdb table keeps only in-frame clones and is missing some. Of about 110,000 clones listed, approximately 79% are singletons. Sequences were obtained from PBMCs. The source is a woman aged 40-49 years in good health and CMV-seropositive.

The chain joins TRBV19 to TRBJ1-1, with D perhaps TRBD1 (6 bases). Trimming pared 3 bases from V and 4 bases from J, leaving 15 bases between. The CDR3 is made up of 15 amino acids. The germline V gene encodes CDR1 LNHDA and CDR2 SQIVND (reference sequence). In nucleotides, the CDR3 is TGTGCCAGTAGTATTCAGCAGGGGATCGGCACTGAAGCTTTCTTT. This gives the protein CASSIQQGIGTEAFF.

The V and J genes are TRBV28 and TRBJ1-6, with 10 bases lining up with TRBD1. Trimming removed 7 bases from V and 11 bases from J; junction bases left unmatched: 8. Germline V gene data show CDR1 as MDHEN and CDR2 as SYDVKM. This CDR3 comprises 14 residues. CDR3 sequence reads: CASTVTGGLAPLHF. CDR3 coding DNA: TGTGCCAGCACGGTGACAGGGGGCCTTGCACCCCTCCACTTT.

The chain employs TRBV4-2 and TRBJ1-1, with a possible D match to TRBD1 (5 bases). Trimming cost V 4 bases and J 2 bases, with 14 bases left between them. There are 15 residues in the CDR3. The germline V gene encodes CDR1 LGHNA and CDR2 YNFKEQ. The CDR3: CASSPSGTVNTEAFF. Written as DNA, the CDR3 is TGTGCCAGCAGCCCTTCCGGGACTGTCAACACTGAAGCTTTCTTT.

V usage is TRBV7-9 and J usage is TRBJ1-5; possible D gene TRBD1, 5 bases. The CDR3 spans 13 residues. The germline V gene encodes CDR1 SEHNR and CDR2 FQNEAQ (reference sequence). V lost 2 bases and J lost 7, with 9 bases in between. CDR3 amino acids: CASSLTGDQPQHF. DNA of the CDR3: TGTGCCAGCAGCTTAACAGGTGACCAGCCCCAGCATTTT.

There are many counts of this clone. The chain combines TRBV6-1 with TRBJ2-2, with a tentative D call TRBD2 (5 bases). Germline lookup yields CDR1 MNHNS and CDR2 SASEGT. This CDR3 spans 13 amino acids. V gave up 7 bases and J gave up 6 bases, with 12 bases separating them. Here the CDR3 DNA reads TGTGCCAGCACCTCGGGGTTCCCCGGGGAGCTGTTTTTT. It yields the protein CASTSGFPGELFF.

This chain links TRBV5-4 with TRBJ2-1, with D perhaps TRBD2 (7 bases). The CDR3 extends over 15 amino acids. The V gene's germline CDR1 is SGHNT and CDR2 YYREEE (reference sequence). V lost 4 bases and J lost 7, with 18 bases in between. The CDR3 loop reads CASSLGGGLKNEQFF. CDR3 in DNA: TGTGCCAGCAGCCTTGGAGGGGGACTAAAAAATGAGCAGTTCTTC. The whole variable domain, remainder taken from reference TRBV5-4 and TRBJ2-1, is ETGVTQSPTHLIKTRGQQVTLRCSSQSGHNTVSWYQQALGQGPQFIFQYYREEENGRGNFPPRFSGLQFPNYSSELNVNALELDDSALYLCASSLGGGLKNEQFFGPGTRLTVL.

The V call is TRBV5-4, the J call TRBJ2-5; D not certain. V dropped 1 base and J dropped 3 bases, with 10 bases sitting between them. Germline V gene data show CDR1 as SGHNT and CDR2 as YYREEE (reference sequence). The length of the CDR3 is 14 residues. In DNA form, the CDR3 reads TGTGCCAGCAGCTTGCCTCGACAAGAAGAGACCCAGTACTTC. Translating it yields CASSLPRQEETQYF.

The rearrangement joins TRBV7-8 to TRBJ1-2; no firm D call. Trimming left V 5 bases short and J 7 bases short, with 14 bases between. The CDR3 extends over 13 amino acids. Germline V CDR1 and CDR2: SGHVS, FQNEAQ. The CDR3 spells CASSESLIVGYTF. The CDR3 nucleotides read TGTGCCAGCAGCGAAAGCTTGATTGTTGGCTACACCTTC.

This chain joins TRBV5-1 and TRBJ2-5; unclear D gene. Germline V gene lookup returns CDR1 SGHRS and CDR2 YFSETQ. V lost 4 bases to trimming and J lost 1 base, with 14 bases between them. CDR3 size: 15 residues. This CDR3 reads CASSPQPGSQETQYF. CDR3 bases: TGCGCCAGCAGCCCCCAACCTGGCTCCCAAGAGACCCAGTACTTC.

CDR3 in DNA: TGCGCCAGCAGCTTATTAAACAGGGTAAATTCACCCCTCCACTTT. This encodes CASSLLNRVNSPLHF. The chain carries TRBV5-1 and TRBJ1-6; D possibly corresponds to TRBD1 (6 bases). This CDR3 region has 15 residues. The V gene lost 2 bases and the J gene lost 7 bases, with 13 bases spanning the gap. CDR1 is SGHRS and CDR2 is YFSETQ in the germline V gene.

In nucleotides, the CDR3 is TGCAGCGTTGATCTGGCGGTCGGGGAGCAGTTCTTC. This translates into CSVDLAVGEQFF. The genes are TRBV29-1 and TRBJ2-1; D not certain. This CDR3 has 12 residues. The germline CDR1 and CDR2 sequences are SQVTM and ANQGSEA. V shed 3 bases and J shed 10 bases, with 13 bases lying between them.

This chain joins TRBV5-8 and TRBJ1-6; TRBD1 matches at 9 bases. V trimming: 4 bases; J trimming: 5 bases; junction bases outside the gene matches: 7. Germline CDR1 is SGHTS and CDR2 is YDEGEE. The CDR3 spans 16 residues. CDR3 nucleotides: TGTGCCAGCAGCCCAACCGGGACAGGGAATAATTCACCCCTCCACTTT. Translated, it gives CASSPTGTGNNSPLHF.

This rearrangement joins TRBV7-9 to TRBJ2-7; D unclear. The CDR3 spans 14 residues. Trimming stripped 2 bases from V and 0 bases from J, with 8 bases between. The germline V gene has CDR1 SEHNR and CDR2 FQNEAQ (reference sequence). The CDR3 DNA sequence: TGTGCCAGCAGCTTATTACAGAGCTCCTACGAGCAGTACTTC. It encodes CASSLLQSSYEQYF.

This clone was seen a handful of times. The V call is TRBV19, the J call TRBJ1-5; possibly TRBD1 for D (6 bases). V lost 6 bases and J lost 9, with 18 bases in between. CDR1 is LNHDA and CDR2 is SQIVND in the germline V gene (reference sequence). This CDR3 comprises 14 residues. CDR3: CASRSSGGAGPQHF. CDR3 sequence (DNA): TGTGCCAGTAGATCGTCCGGGGGGGCTGGGCCCCAGCATTTT. The full variable domain, in which reference TRBV19 and TRBJ1-5 provide the parts outside the CDR3, is DGGITQSPKYLFRKEGQNVTLSCEQNLNHDAMYWYRQDPGQGLRLIYYSQIVNDFQKGDIAEGYSVSREKKESFPLTVTSAQKNPTAFYLCASRSSGGAGPQHFGDGTRLSIL.

The rearrangement links TRBV4-2 to TRBJ1-5; maybe TRBD1 (5 bases). CDR1 is LGHNA and CDR2 is YNFKEQ in the germline V gene. The V gene lost 3 bases and the J gene lost 4 bases, with 22 bases spanning the gap. The CDR3 length is 18 residues. DNA for the CDR3: TGTGCCAGCAGCCATCCCCCGGAGGAGGGAGGGGAAAATCAGCCCCAGCATTTT. This translates into CASSHPPEEGGENQPQHF.

This chain joins TRBV7-9 and TRBJ1-5; D perhaps matches TRBD1 (6 bases). V was clipped by 5 bases and J by 4 bases, with 15 bases between them. The CDR3 spans 15 residues. CDR1 and CDR2 (germline): SEHNR, FQNEAQ (reference sequence). The CDR3 loop reads CASSPAGRGNQPQHF. CDR3 DNA: TGTGCCAGCAGCCCGGCAGGGAGGGGGAATCAGCCCCAGCATTTT.

This clone was detected a few times. The gene calls are TRBV9 and TRBJ1-1; 9 positions agree with TRBD1. Germline CDR1 is SGDLS and CDR2 is YYNGEE. The CDR3 contains 15 residues. Trimming removed 3 bases from V and 4 bases from J; junction bases left unmatched: 7. CDR3 region: CASSARTGESTEAFF. CDR3 DNA: TGTGCCAGCAGCGCCCGGACAGGGGAAAGCACTGAAGCTTTCTTT.

CDR3 sequence reads: CASSLALASTYEQYF. In nucleotides, the CDR3 is TGTGCCAGCAGCTTAGCATTAGCGTCAACCTACGAGCAGTACTTC. The rearrangement uses TRBV7-9 and TRBJ2-7; D is possibly TRBD2 (5 bases). The germline V gene has CDR1 SEHNR and CDR2 FQNEAQ (reference sequence). The CDR3 sequence is 15 residues long. Trimming left V 0 bases short and J 2 bases short, with 11 bases between.

The V call is TRBV5-1, the J call TRBJ2-7, with 8 bases matching TRBD1. The V gene's germline CDR1 is SGHRS and CDR2 YFSETQ. The CDR3 contains 14 residues. V lost 0 bases, J lost 4 bases, and 3 bases stayed unmatched. CDR3 coding DNA: TGCGCCAGCAGCTTGGATCAGGGGGCGTACGAGCAGTACTTC. Its translation: CASSLDQGAYEQYF.

This chain connects TRBV7-2 to TRBJ2-5; TRBD1 agrees at 8 bases. The tail of the sequence fits TRBJ2-7 better, so the J call may be wrong. From germline, CDR1 is SGHTA and CDR2 FQGNSA. CDR3 length equals 13 residues. CDR3 amino acids: CASSRQGYYEQYF. The CDR3 nucleotides read TGTGCCAGCAGCAGACAGGGGTACTACGAGCAGTACTTC.

This clone was seen just once. The chain joins TRBV12-5 to TRBJ2-7, with D uncertain. Deletions cut 4 bases from V and 7 bases from J, with 20 bases between. CDR3 length equals 15 residues. CDR1 is LGHNT, CDR2 FRNRAP, per germline. The CDR3, as DNA: TGTGCTAGTGGTTCCATGCGCACTCTCTCGTTGGAGCAGTACTTC. Its protein product is CASGSMRTLSLEQYF.

This clone was seen only a few times. The CDR3 loop is CASSGGQGYETQYF. The CDR3 DNA follows: TGTGCCAGCAGTGGGGGACAGGGGTACGAGACCCAGTACTTC. The rearrangement uses TRBV6-5 and TRBJ2-5; 10 positions match TRBD1. This CDR3 region has 14 residues. Germline CDR1 MNHEY, CDR2 SVGAGI. The V segment lost 5 bases and the J segment 5 bases; nucleotides outside the gene matches: 5.

This chain joins TRBV25-1 and TRBJ1-4; 7 bases line up with TRBD1. V lost 2 bases and J lost 6; bases outside the gene matches: 3. CDR1 is MGHDK, CDR2 SYGVNS, per germline. The CDR3 has 14 amino acids. The CDR3 loop is CASSETGVYEKLFF. CDR3 bases: TGTGCCAGCAGTGAAACAGGGGTATATGAAAAACTGTTTTTT.

This clone has ten or more counts. This chain uses TRBV5-1 with TRBJ2-7; D is unclear. Germline V gene data show CDR1 as SGHRS and CDR2 as YFSETQ. V was shortened by 0 bases and J by 0 bases, with 10 bases between the two germline ends. The CDR3 covers 15 residues. The CDR3 DNA reads as TGCGCCAGCAGCTTGGATACGGGTTCCTCCTACGAGCAGTACTTC. Translated, it gives CASSLDTGSSYEQYF. The full variable domain, its missing parts supplied by reference TRBV5-1 and TRBJ2-7, is KAGVTQTPRYLIKTRGQQVTLSCSPISGHRSVSWYQQTPGQGLQFLFEYFSETQRNKGNFPGRFSGRQFSNSRSEMNVSTLELGDSALYLCASSLDTGSSYEQYFGPGTRLTVT.

The chain combines TRBV10-3 with TRBJ2-1; 15 positions match TRBD2. The CDR3 has 15 residues. CDR1 ENHRY and CDR2 SYGVKD come from the germline V gene. The V segment lost 6 bases and the J segment 7 bases; nucleotides outside the gene matches: 4. The CDR3 spells CAIRRTSGGGNEQFF. The CDR3 bases are TGTGCCATCAGGCGGACTAGCGGGGGGGGGAATGAGCAGTTCTTC.